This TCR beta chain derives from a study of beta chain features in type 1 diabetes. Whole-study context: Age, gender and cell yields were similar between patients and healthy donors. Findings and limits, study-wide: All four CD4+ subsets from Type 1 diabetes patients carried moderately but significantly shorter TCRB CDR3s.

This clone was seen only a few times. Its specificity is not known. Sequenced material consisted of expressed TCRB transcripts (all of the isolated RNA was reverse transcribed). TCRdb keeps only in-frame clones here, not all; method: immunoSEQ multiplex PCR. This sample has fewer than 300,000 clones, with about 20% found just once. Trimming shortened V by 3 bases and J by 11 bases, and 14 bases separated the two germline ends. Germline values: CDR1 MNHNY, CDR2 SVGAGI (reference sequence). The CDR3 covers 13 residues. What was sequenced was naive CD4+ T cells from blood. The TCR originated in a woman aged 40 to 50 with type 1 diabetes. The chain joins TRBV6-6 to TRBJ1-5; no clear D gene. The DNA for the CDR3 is TGTGCCAGCAGTTATCCCTACTCTATGGCCCAGCATTTT. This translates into CASSYPYSMAQHF.